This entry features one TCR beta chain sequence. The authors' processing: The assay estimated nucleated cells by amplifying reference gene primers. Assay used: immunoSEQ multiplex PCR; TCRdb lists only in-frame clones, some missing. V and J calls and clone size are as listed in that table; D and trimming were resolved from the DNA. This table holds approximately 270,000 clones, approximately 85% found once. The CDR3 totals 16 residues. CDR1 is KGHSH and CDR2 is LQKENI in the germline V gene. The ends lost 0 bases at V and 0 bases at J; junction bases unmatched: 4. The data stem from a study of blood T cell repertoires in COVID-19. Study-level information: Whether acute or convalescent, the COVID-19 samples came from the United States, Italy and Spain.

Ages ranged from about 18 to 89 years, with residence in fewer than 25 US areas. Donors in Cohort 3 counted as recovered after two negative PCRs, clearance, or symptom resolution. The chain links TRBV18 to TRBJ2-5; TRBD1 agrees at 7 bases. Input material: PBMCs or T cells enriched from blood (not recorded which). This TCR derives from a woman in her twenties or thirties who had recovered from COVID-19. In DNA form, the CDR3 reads TGTGCCAGCTCACCACCGTGGGGACAGAACCAAGAGACCCAGTACTTC. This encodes CASSPPWGQNQETQYF.